Following are 14 T cell receptor beta chains from one sample sequenced in a study of cytomegalovirus exposure and HLA in healthy donors. PCR employed 60 Vbeta and 13 Jbeta primers. Libraries were prepared by immunoSEQ multiplex PCR; TCRdb keeps only in-frame clonotypes and omits some of them. Of roughly 80,000 clones detected, around 62% appear once; the ten largest clones hold more than 3.5%. Material: PBMCs. These receptors were collected from a male donor in good health and CMV-seropositive.

CDR3 region: CASSLSGGANGELFF. In DNA, the CDR3 is TGTGCCAGCAGCTTAAGCGGGGGGGCGAACGGGGAGCTGTTTTTT. The chain links TRBV7-2 to TRBJ2-2; 10 bases match TRBD2. There are 15 residues in the CDR3. CDR1 and CDR2 from the germline V gene are SGHTA and FQGNSA. V trimming: 2 bases; J trimming: 7 bases; junction bases outside the gene matches: 4.

This clone was detected a few times. The gene calls are TRBV7-9 and TRBJ1-4; D may be TRBD1 (6 bases). V dropped 6 bases and J dropped 3 bases, with 11 bases sitting between them. In germline, CDR1 is SEHNR, CDR2 FQNEAQ (reference sequence). There are 14 residues in the CDR3. CDR3 residues: CASRKGVSNEKLFF. CDR3 sequence (DNA): TGTGCCAGCAGAAAGGGGGTATCTAATGAAAAACTGTTTTTT.

This clone is a singleton in its sample. The gene calls are TRBV28 and TRBJ1-1; 8 positions match TRBD1. The CDR3 covers 21 residues. The germline V gene encodes CDR1 MDHEN and CDR2 SYDVKM. Germline trimming cut 5 bases from V and 6 bases from J; bases unmatched to any gene: 29. This chain's CDR3 is CASSPTIPRDRRNTMAPEAFF. The DNA of the CDR3 is TGTGCCAGCAGTCCAACCATACCTCGGGACAGGCGTAACACAATGGCTCCTGAAGCTTTCTTT.

Notes on this clone: The sample holds other DNA sequences that translate to the same CDR3. CDR3 amino acids: CASSPDQPQHF. CDR3 bases: TGTGCCAGCAGTCCTGATCAGCCCCAGCATTTT. The chain combines TRBV28 with TRBJ1-5; no reliable D call. Germline V gene data show CDR1 as MDHEN and CDR2 as SYDVKM. V lost 5 bases and J lost 5, with 4 bases in between. The CDR3 sequence is 11 residues long. The full variable domain, with the rest looked up from reference TRBV28 and TRBJ1-5, is DVKVTQSSRYLVKRTGEKVFLECVQDMDHENMFWYRQDPGLGLRLIYFSYDVKMKEKGDIPEGYSVSREKKERFSLILESASTNQTSMYLCASSPDQPQHFGDGTRLSIL.

The V gene is TRBV6-6, the J gene TRBJ2-2, with D perhaps TRBD1 (6 bases). The ends were cut back, 8 bases at V and 0 bases at J, with 13 bases in the middle. The length of the CDR3 is 15 residues. Germline V lookup: CDR1 MNHNY, CDR2 SVGAGI (reference sequence). In nucleotides, the CDR3 is TGTGCCAGCGGACGACAGGACCCGAACACCGGGGAGCTGTTTTTT. As protein: CASGRQDPNTGELFF.

This chain connects TRBV7-6 to TRBJ2-2; a weak D match, TRBD1 (6 bases). The CDR3 loop spans 14 amino acids. V was cut by 3 bases and J by 5 bases, with 10 bases left in between. Per the germline V gene, CDR1 is SGHVS and CDR2 is FNYEAQ. In DNA, the CDR3 is TGTGCCAGCAGCTTGACAGGAGAGACCGGGGAGCTGTTTTTT. It encodes CASSLTGETGELFF.

In its sample, this clone was seen a few times. The V call is TRBV4-2, the J call TRBJ1-1, with D hard to call. Deletions cut 5 bases from V and 3 bases from J, with 16 bases between. The CDR3 sequence is 15 residues long. Germline CDR1 and CDR2: LGHNA and YNFKEQ. The CDR3, as DNA: TGTGCCAGCAGCGAGACGGGCGTCGGGGACACTGAAGCTTTCTTT. This codes for CASSETGVGDTEAFF.

This clone was observed a handful of times. The V gene is TRBV2, the J gene TRBJ1-2; the D gene is possibly TRBD1 (6 bases). Trimming took off 3 bases at V and 6 bases at J, with 11 bases between the two ends. Per germline, CDR1 SNHLY and CDR2 FYNNEI. The CDR3 covers 13 residues. CDR3 region: CASSEGRGDGYTF. DNA of the CDR3: TGTGCCAGCAGTGAGGGCAGGGGAGATGGCTACACCTTC.

There are a few counts of this clone. The V gene is TRBV5-1, the J gene TRBJ2-7; D might be TRBD1 (5 bases). The length of the CDR3 is 13 residues. Trimming left V 3 bases short and J 0 bases short, with 7 bases between. The germline V gene encodes CDR1 SGHRS and CDR2 YFSETQ. CDR3 region: CASSSRDSYEQYF. DNA for the CDR3: TGCGCCAGCAGCTCCAGGGACTCCTACGAGCAGTACTTC. The full variable domain, rest sourced from reference TRBV5-1 and TRBJ2-7, is KAGVTQTPRYLIKTRGQQVTLSCSPISGHRSVSWYQQTPGQGLQFLFEYFSETQRNKGNFPGRFSGRQFSNSRSEMNVSTLELGDSALYLCASSSRDSYEQYFGPGTRLTVT.

This sequence joins TRBV9 and TRBJ2-7, with D possibly matching TRBD2 (6 bases). Trimming took 0 bases from V and 0 from J, leaving 10 bases between them. CDR3 length: 15 residues. Germline lookup yields CDR1 SGDLS and CDR2 YYNGEE. The CDR3 DNA reads as TGTGCCAGCAGCGTAGAGGAGGGAAACTCCTACGAGCAGTACTTC. It is translated as CASSVEEGNSYEQYF.

This chain joins TRBV29-1 and TRBJ1-2, with 12 bases matching TRBD1. Trimming took 1 base from V and 7 from J; bases not matched to a gene: 7. The germline gives CDR1 SQVTM, CDR2 ANQGSEA. The CDR3 is 15 residues long. The CDR3 DNA follows: TGCAGCGTTGAAGGGGACAGGGGGCGCCTTGGTGGCTACACCTTC. Its protein is CSVEGDRGRLGGYTF. Drawing the rest from reference TRBV29-1 and TRBJ1-2, the complete variable domain is SAVISQKPSRDICQRGTSLTIQCQVDSQVTMMFWYRQQPGQSLTLIATANQGSEATYESGFVIDKFPISRPNLTFSTLTVSNMSPEDSSIYLCSVEGDRGRLGGYTFGSGTRLTVV.

The V call is TRBV6-1, the J call TRBJ2-2; 8 positions match TRBD2. The CDR3 has 15 residues. Germline trimming cut 4 bases from V and 1 base from J; bases unmatched to any gene: 2. Germline V gives CDR1 MNHNS, CDR2 SASEGT. The CDR3 nucleotides are TGTGCCAGCAGTGCCACTAGCGGGAACACCGGGGAGCTGTTTTTT. Translated: CASSATSGNTGELFF.

Here the CDR3 DNA reads TGCGCCAGCAGCCGCGGTTCAGGACTTCTCTACGAGCAGTACTTC. Its translation: CASSRGSGLLYEQYF. The chain uses TRBV4-3 and TRBJ2-7; D is possibly TRBD2 (5 bases). V lost 4 bases, J lost 3 bases, and 16 bases lay in between. This CDR3 is 15 amino acids long. Germline V gene lookup returns CDR1 LGHNA and CDR2 YSLEER.

This clone was seen a handful of times. The rearrangement joins TRBV10-3 to TRBJ2-3, with 9 bases that match TRBD1. This CDR3 comprises 15 residues. Germline CDR1 reads ENHRY; CDR2 reads SYGVKD. V was pared by 6 bases and J by 2 bases, with 6 bases of the junction left unmatched. CDR3 bases: TGTGCCATCAGGACCGGGACAGGGAACACAGATACGCAGTATTTT. Its translation: CAIRTGTGNTDTQYF.